This T cell receptor (beta chain) emerged from a study of blood T cell repertoires in COVID-19. Overall study context: COVID-19 samples from acute and convalescent phases originated in the United States, Italy and Spain. Nucleic acid was either cDNA or gDNA, and it came from T cells, B-cell-depleted T cells, or PBMCs.

Source study methods: Reference gene primer amplification in the assay estimated nucleated cell counts. The protocol was immunoSEQ multiplex PCR, while the TCRdb copy is restricted to in-frame clones and leaves out a portion. V and J calls plus clone size are reproduced from that table; the DNA served to infer D and trimming. The repertoire consists of tens of thousands of clones, with approximately 70% occurring once and the leading ten covering roughly 8.8%. The receptor's source is a woman in her seventies with acute or convalescent COVID-19. Source material: peripheral blood.

The CDR3 is CASSQEDVSGGAADTQYF. The CDR3 nucleotides are TGTGCCAGCAGCCAAGAAGATGTCTCTGGGGGGGCTGCAGATACGCAGTATTTT. The V gene is TRBV4-2, the J gene TRBJ2-3; tentatively, D is TRBD2 (7 bases). V was trimmed by 0 bases and J by 4 bases, leaving 20 bases between them. The CDR3 sequence is 18 residues long. Per germline, CDR1 LGHNA and CDR2 YNFKEQ.